The 29 T cell receptor beta chains reported below all come from one sample, sequenced in a study of memory CD4+ T cells and cytomegalovirus serostatus. Measured with immunoSEQ multiplex PCR; TCRdb has only the in-frame clones, and not every one. The table includes around 60,000 clones, 75% to 90% detected once. The sort gate was single viable CD3+CD4+CD8-CD45RO+ cells for memory CD4+ T cells. Source material: memory CD4+ T cells from blood. The receptors derive from an adult in good health and CMV-seronegative.

V and J are TRBV7-2 and TRBJ2-7; a weak D match, TRBD2 (6 bases). Trimming left V 5 bases short and J 0 bases short, with 26 bases between. In germline, CDR1 is SGHTA, CDR2 FQGNSA. The CDR3 is 19 residues long. CDR3 amino acids: CASSVDPHGGRGGSYEQYF. In nucleotides, the CDR3 is TGTGCCAGCAGCGTTGATCCCCATGGGGGGAGAGGAGGCTCCTACGAGCAGTACTTC.

The chain couples TRBV30 to TRBJ2-3; 8 nucleotides align to TRBD2. V was pared by 1 base and J by 9 bases, with 9 bases of the junction left unmatched. Germline CDR1 reads GTSNPN; CDR2 reads SVGIG (reference sequence). The CDR3 is 14 residues long. CDR3 protein: CAWSASGGGVTQYF. CDR3 nucleotides: TGTGCCTGGAGTGCCAGCGGGGGCGGCGTAACGCAGTATTTT. Using reference TRBV30 and TRBJ2-3 for the parts outside the CDR3, the full variable domain is SQTIHQWPATLVQPVGSPLSLECTVEGTSNPNLYWYRQAAGRGLQLLFYSVGIGQISSEVPQNLSASRPQDRQFILSSKKLLLSDSGFYLCAWSASGGGVTQYFGPGTRLTVL.

The rearrangement uses TRBV7-3 and TRBJ2-1; no clear D. The germline V gene encodes CDR1 SGHTA and CDR2 FQGTGA. The CDR3 is 13 residues long. The V end lost 2 bases, the J end lost 6 bases, and 8 bases lay between the germline ends. DNA of the CDR3: TGTGCCAGCAGCTTATCAGGACCCAATGAGCAGTTCTTC. This translates into CASSLSGPNEQFF.

This clone has only one observation. The rearrangement joins TRBV28 to TRBJ1-5; weak D call: TRBD1 (5 bases). Germline assignment: CDR1 MDHEN and CDR2 SYDVKM. V was cut by 4 bases and J by 0 bases, with 16 bases left in between. The CDR3 is 17 residues long. The CDR3 bases are TGTGCCAGCAGTTCTATGGGACCAACTAATAGCAATCAGCCCCAGCATTTT. It translates to CASSSMGPTNSNQPQHF.

The table lists this clone with a count of one. This CDR3 reads CASRKGPLLYEQYF. CDR3 DNA: TGTGCCAGTAGAAAGGGTCCACTCCTCTACGAGCAGTACTTC. V gene TRBV6-1 combines with J gene TRBJ2-7; no firm D call. CDR3 length equals 14 residues. The ends were cut back, 9 bases at V and 3 bases at J, with 18 bases in the middle. Germline CDR1 MNHNS, CDR2 SASEGT.

This clone was picked up a small number of times. The chain couples TRBV30 to TRBJ1-5, with a weak D call TRBD1 (5 bases). The CDR3 consists of 15 residues. V was shortened by 0 bases and J by 2 bases, with 11 bases between the two germline ends. Germline-derived CDR1 and CDR2 are GTSNPN and SVGIG (reference sequence). CDR3 bases: TGTGCCTGGAGTGTTCGGGGCAGAGGCAATCAGCCCCAGCATTTT. Protein sequence: CAWSVRGRGNQPQHF.

CDR3 coding DNA: TGCGCCAGCAGCGGGGGGACAGGACTAGCTGCGCAGTATTTT. Protein sequence: CASSGGTGLAAQYF. The rearrangement links TRBV5-1 to TRBJ2-3; perhaps D is TRBD1 or TRBD2 (8 bases each). The germline V gene has CDR1 SGHRS and CDR2 YFSETQ. Trimming pared 4 bases from V and 10 bases from J, leaving 19 bases between. This CDR3 is 14 amino acids long.

The chain is built from TRBV29-1 and TRBJ2-7; TRBD1 agrees at 9 bases. This CDR3 region has 14 residues. The J segment lost 0 bases and the V segment lost 7 bases, leaving 7 bases of the junction unmatched. From germline, CDR1 is SQVTM and CDR2 ANQGSEA. The CDR3 nucleotides read TGCAGCGCTAACAGGGGGCCTAGCTCCTACGAGCAGTACTTC. This codes for CSANRGPSSYEQYF.

The chain joins TRBV28 to TRBJ2-3; D remains unclear. Germline V gene lookup returns CDR1 MDHEN and CDR2 SYDVKM. V gave up 8 bases and J gave up 0 bases, with 12 bases separating them. CDR3 length equals 14 residues. The CDR3 reads CASGKRISTDTQYF. The CDR3 region has the DNA TGTGCCAGCGGGAAACGGATTAGCACAGATACGCAGTATTTT. Drawing the rest from reference TRBV28 and TRBJ2-3, the complete variable domain is DVKVTQSSRYLVKRTGEKVFLECVQDMDHENMFWYRQDPGLGLRLIYFSYDVKMKEKGDIPEGYSVSREKKERFSLILESASTNQTSMYLCASGKRISTDTQYFGPGTRLTVL.

The V gene is TRBV27, the J gene TRBJ2-7; perhaps TRBD1 as D (6 bases). V gave up 6 bases and J gave up 4 bases, with 13 bases separating them. Germline CDR1 is MNHEY and CDR2 is SMNVEV (reference sequence). The CDR3 sequence is 13 residues long. The CDR3: CASSAQGPYEQYF. The CDR3 bases are TGTGCCAGCAGCGCGCAGGGGCCATACGAGCAGTACTTC.

J is TRBJ2-3 and V is TRBV29-1, with 9 bases that match TRBD2. Germline values: CDR1 SQVTM, CDR2 ANQGSEA. J lost 5 bases, V lost 5 bases, and 11 bases had no gene match. The CDR3 spans 15 residues. CDR3 loop: CSVSGSGRGRDTQYF. The CDR3 region has the DNA TGCAGCGTTTCGGGTAGCGGGAGAGGGAGAGATACGCAGTATTTT.

This clone occurred a few times. The CDR3 nucleotides read TGTGCCAGTAACCAGAGGACAGCACAAGAGACCCAGTACTTC. This translates into CASNQRTAQETQYF. The genes are TRBV19 and TRBJ2-5; D perhaps matches TRBD1 (6 bases). V lost 7 bases and J 2 bases, leaving 14 bases between the germline ends. Germline assignment: CDR1 LNHDA and CDR2 SQIVND (reference sequence). This CDR3 contains 14 residues.

The chain uses TRBV6-1 and TRBJ2-5, with D uncertain. CDR1 is MNHNS and CDR2 is SASEGT in the germline V gene. Trimming removed 5 bases at V and 2 bases at J, with 15 bases between. The CDR3 length is 15 residues. CDR3 in DNA: TGTGCCAGCAGTCTTCAACTTGCACTTCAAGAGACCCAGTACTTC. Residues: CASSLQLALQETQYF.

The chain carries TRBV6-1 and TRBJ1-1, with a possible D match to TRBD1 (5 bases). The V gene's germline CDR1 is MNHNS and CDR2 SASEGT. The ends were cut back, 4 bases at V and 5 bases at J, with 17 bases in the middle. This CDR3 is 15 amino acids long. CDR3 in amino acids: CASSVWVGRGTEAFF. Written as DNA, the CDR3 is TGTGCCAGCAGTGTGTGGGTGGGGCGTGGGACTGAAGCTTTCTTT.

This clone was seen just once. The gene calls are TRBV28 and TRBJ1-3; the match to TRBD1 covers 8 bases. The germline V gene encodes CDR1 MDHEN and CDR2 SYDVKM. The CDR3 spans 16 residues. V shed 5 bases and J 0 bases; nucleotides not matched to a gene: 6. CDR3 bases: TGTGCCAGCAGTCCCCTGACAGGGGTCTCTGGAAACACCATATATTTT. Its protein is CASSPLTGVSGNTIYF. Full variable domain (outside the CDR3, taken from reference TRBV28 and TRBJ1-3): DVKVTQSSRYLVKRTGEKVFLECVQDMDHENMFWYRQDPGLGLRLIYFSYDVKMKEKGDIPEGYSVSREKKERFSLILESASTNQTSMYLCASSPLTGVSGNTIYFGEGSWLTVV.

V and J are TRBV5-8 and TRBJ1-2; 7 nucleotides line up with TRBD1. Germline lookup yields CDR1 SGHTS and CDR2 YDEGEE. The trim removed 4 bases at V and 3 bases at J, leaving 9 bases unmatched. The CDR3 length is 15 residues. CDR3 sequence (DNA): TGTGCCAGCAGCACGGGACAGTTTAGGGACTATGGCTACACCTTC. It specifies CASSTGQFRDYGYTF. Supplemented by reference TRBV5-8 and TRBJ1-2, the full variable domain reads EAGVTQSPTHLIKTRGQQATLRCSPISGHTSVYWYQQALGLGLQFLLWYDEGEERNRGNFPPRFSGRQFPNYSSELNVNALELEDSALYLCASSTGQFRDYGYTFGSGTRLTVV.

This chain connects TRBV2 to TRBJ2-2, with D possibly being TRBD1 or TRBD2 (6 bases each). Trimming took off 7 bases at V and 6 bases at J, with 15 bases between the two ends. The germline V gene has CDR1 SNHLY and CDR2 FYNNEI. CDR3 length: 14 residues. The CDR3 DNA reads TGTGCCAGCATGAGGGCAGGGGAGGCCGGGGAGCTGTTTTTT. This gives the protein CASMRAGEAGELFF.

The chain employs TRBV14 and TRBJ2-3; D might be TRBD1 (6 bases). Germline values: CDR1 SGHDN, CDR2 FVKESK. This CDR3 has 14 amino acids. Trimming pared 4 bases from V and 4 bases from J, leaving 12 bases between. CDR3 sequence (DNA): TGTGCCAGCAGCCGACAGGAATACGCAGATACGCAGTATTTT. Protein: CASSRQEYADTQYF.

The chain joins TRBV2 to TRBJ2-2, with D possibly matching TRBD2 (5 bases). In germline, CDR1 is SNHLY, CDR2 FYNNEI. The CDR3 is made up of 16 amino acids. V lost 1 base and J 5 bases, leaving 14 bases between the germline ends. The CDR3 coding sequence is TGTGCCAGCAGTGAAGGTGGTCTAGCTGGAACCGGGGAGCTGTTTTTT. Amino acid sequence: CASSEGGLAGTGELFF.

The CDR3 DNA is TGTGCCAGCAGCCCCGTAATTAGGGAATACAATGAGCAGTTCTTC. It yields the protein CASSPVIREYNEQFF. The V gene is TRBV7-2, the J gene TRBJ2-1; no firm D call. The germline V gene encodes CDR1 SGHTA and CDR2 FQGNSA. This CDR3 spans 15 amino acids. V was pared by 5 bases and J by 4 bases, with 15 bases between.

This clone showed up just once. The V call is TRBV11-2, the J call TRBJ2-7; 8 bases fit TRBD2. This CDR3 comprises 17 residues. The germline V gene encodes CDR1 SGHAT and CDR2 FQNNGV. The J segment lost 5 bases and the V segment lost 0 bases, leaving 12 bases of the junction unmatched. CDR3 DNA: TGTGCCAGCAGCTTAGAAAAGTTCGGGACTAGGGTGGACGAGCAGTACTTC. Translated: CASSLEKFGTRVDEQYF.

The V and J genes are TRBV5-1 and TRBJ1-1, with a tentative D call TRBD1 (5 bases). Between the trimmed V and J ends, which lost 6 bases and 0 bases, there was a span of 15 bases. The CDR3 loop spans 15 amino acids. CDR1 is SGHRS and CDR2 is YFSETQ in the germline V gene. The CDR3 reads CASTRGGRMNTEAFF. The CDR3 bases are TGCGCCAGCACCCGGGGCGGACGGATGAACACTGAAGCTTTCTTT. Together with reference TRBV5-1 and TRBJ1-1, the CDR3 gives the full variable domain: KAGVTQTPRYLIKTRGQQVTLSCSPISGHRSVSWYQQTPGQGLQFLFEYFSETQRNKGNFPGRFSGRQFSNSRSEMNVSTLELGDSALYLCASTRGGRMNTEAFFGQGTRLTVV.

V gene TRBV7-9 combines with J gene TRBJ1-2; D not resolved. This CDR3 contains 12 residues. V gave up 1 base and J gave up 6 bases, with 6 bases separating them. Germline V CDR1 and CDR2: SEHNR, FQNEAQ (reference sequence). The CDR3 reads CASSLGPDGYTF. The CDR3 DNA follows: TGTGCCAGCAGCTTAGGCCCAGATGGCTACACCTTC.

The chain links TRBV6-6 to TRBJ1-5; the D is unclear. V was clipped by 0 bases and J by 4 bases, with 4 bases between them. CDR3 size: 13 residues. Germline CDR1 reads MNHNY; CDR2 reads SVGAGI (reference sequence). CDR3 sequence: CASSYSKNQPQHF. The CDR3 coding sequence is TGTGCCAGCAGTTACTCCAAGAATCAGCCCCAGCATTTT.

J is TRBJ2-5 and V is TRBV5-4; no definite D call. Deletions cut 2 bases from V and 6 bases from J, with 5 bases between. The CDR3 has 11 residues. Germline-derived CDR1 and CDR2 are SGHNT and YYREEE (reference sequence). CDR3 in amino acids: CASSLAQTQYF. The DNA of the CDR3 is TGTGCCAGCAGCTTAGCCCAGACCCAGTACTTC.

The chain employs TRBV2 and TRBJ1-6; TRBD1 is a possible D gene (6 bases). Trimming stripped 5 bases from V and 9 bases from J, with 14 bases between. The length of the CDR3 is 14 residues. Germline-derived CDR1 and CDR2 are SNHLY and FYNNEI. CDR3: CASSTGTPASPLHF. The CDR3 bases are TGTGCCAGCAGTACCGGGACACCCGCTTCACCCCTCCACTTT.

This clone has more than one count but fewer than ten. The chain has TRBV6-1 and TRBJ2-3, with no clear D. Per germline, CDR1 MNHNS and CDR2 SASEGT. There are 13 residues in the CDR3. V lost 4 bases and J 2 bases, leaving 7 bases between the germline ends. The CDR3 protein is CASSVVLTDTQYF. The DNA of the CDR3 is TGTGCCAGCAGTGTCGTCCTCACAGATACGCAGTATTTT.

CDR3 region: CASCPGRSEQFF. The CDR3 nucleotides read TGTGCCAGCTGCCCAGGCAGGTCTGAGCAGTTCTTC. The chain couples TRBV2 to TRBJ2-1; D is ambiguous. Trimming took 8 bases from V and 9 from J, leaving 14 bases between them. Germline values: CDR1 SNHLY, CDR2 FYNNEI. The length of the CDR3 is 12 residues.

This rearrangement joins TRBV19 to TRBJ1-2; D unclear. Germline CDR1 is LNHDA and CDR2 is SQIVND (reference sequence). The V end was cut by 4 bases, the J end by 0 bases, with 15 bases between. The CDR3 has 16 residues. CDR3 sequence (DNA): TGTGCCAGTAGTAGGTTGGACGGACCAGCTAACTATGGCTACACCTTC. Encoded protein: CASSRLDGPANYGYTF.